Listed here is a single TCR beta chain. What it binds is unknown. The source of the sample is a study of identical twins. Unique molecular identifiers were in the cDNA, with template-switch universal primer binding. From the 5' RACE reads, TCRdb called clonotypes with MiXCR, one entry per CDR3 protein. This sample has hundreds of thousands of distinct CDR3 sequences; around a sixth occur once, and the top ten carry around 13%. V shed 8 bases, J shed 3 bases, and the junction held 7 bases outside the gene matches. Germline V CDR1 and CDR2: MGHDK, SYGVNS. The CDR3 loop spans 14 amino acids. Whole-study findings and limits: Cord blood's abundant beta clonotypes had fewer insertions, unlike memory repertoires.

The same data also went into a second study, on T cells expressing NK-cell markers. From that second work: Sorted CD3+CD56+NKG2C+, CD3+CD56+NKG2C- and CD3+CD56-NKG2C+ T cells supplied TCR beta repertoires. Just one sequenced donor of eight was HCMV-seronegative, while seven were seropositive.

This sequence joins TRBV25-1 and TRBJ2-3; 8 nucleotides align to TRBD2. Sequenced sample: PBMCs. This receptor was identified in a woman in her late teens or twenties in good health. The CDR3 sequence: CASRIAGRTDTQYF. The CDR3 bases are TGTGCCAGCCGAATAGCGGGACGAACAGATACGCAGTATTTT.